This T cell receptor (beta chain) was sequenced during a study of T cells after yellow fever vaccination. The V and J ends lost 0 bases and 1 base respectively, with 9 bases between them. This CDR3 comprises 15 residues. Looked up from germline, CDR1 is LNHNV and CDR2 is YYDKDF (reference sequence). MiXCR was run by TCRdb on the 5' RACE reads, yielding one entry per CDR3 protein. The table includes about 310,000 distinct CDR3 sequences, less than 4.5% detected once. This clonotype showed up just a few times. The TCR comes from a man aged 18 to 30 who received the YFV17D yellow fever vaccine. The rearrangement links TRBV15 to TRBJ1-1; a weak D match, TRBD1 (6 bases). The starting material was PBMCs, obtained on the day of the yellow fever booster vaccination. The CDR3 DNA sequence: TGTGCCACCAGCAGAGACGTGGACAGGAACACTGAAGCTTTCTTT. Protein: CATSRDVDRNTEAFF. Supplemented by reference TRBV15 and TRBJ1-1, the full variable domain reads DAMVIQNPRYQVTQFGKPVTLSCSQTLNHNVMYWYQQKSSQAPKLLFHYYDKDFNNEADTPDNFQSRRPNTSFCFLDIRSPGLGDTAMYLCATSRDVDRNTEAFFGQGTRLTVV.